The 27 T cell receptor beta chains below all came from one sample that was sequenced in a study of CD8 T cells in Susac syndrome. The RNA, about 0.5 to 1 ug, was put through reverse transcription using random hexamers. One entry per CDR3 protein, called by TCRdb with MiXCR from the immunoSEQ multiplex PCR reads. The sample lists approximately 70,000 distinct CDR3 sequences; nearly 96% were seen once. Sequenced sample: CD4+ T cells from PBMCs. The receptors were gathered from a human donor with multiple sclerosis.

This chain uses TRBV5-1 with TRBJ2-1; the match to TRBD1 covers 8 bases. The germline gives CDR1 SGHRS, CDR2 YFSETQ. V gave up 2 bases and J gave up 8 bases; unmatched junction bases: 6. The CDR3 has 14 amino acids. DNA of the CDR3: TGCGCCAGCAGCTTCTTGACAGGGGAGGATGAGCAGTTCTTC. Its translation: CASSFLTGEDEQFF.

The chain recombines TRBV11-2 with TRBJ2-7; D might be TRBD1 or TRBD2, each matching 5 bases. Germline CDR1 reads SGHAT; CDR2 reads FQNNGV. V dropped 5 bases and J dropped 1 base, with 18 bases sitting between them. This CDR3 region has 16 residues. The CDR3 spells CASSRGKGDGSYEQYF. Here the CDR3 DNA reads TGTGCCAGCAGCCGTGGGAAAGGGGACGGTTCCTACGAGCAGTACTTC.

The sample holds one count of this clonotype. The V call is TRBV9, the J call TRBJ2-3, with D unclear. The CDR3 sequence is 12 residues long. Germline-derived CDR1 and CDR2 are SGDLS and YYNGEE. Between the trimmed V and J ends, which lost 0 bases and 5 bases, there was a span of 4 bases. CDR3 nucleotides: TGTGCCAGCAGCGTAGCTAGAGATACGCAGTATTTT. It yields the protein CASSVARDTQYF.

V gene TRBV12-3 or TRBV12-4 combines with J gene TRBJ2-3; the match to TRBD2 covers 8 bases. This CDR3 spans 16 amino acids. V shed 3 bases and J 1 base; nucleotides not matched to a gene: 6. The CDR3 sequence is CASSLMVTSGTDTQYF. The CDR3 nucleotides are TGTGCCAGCAGTTTGATGGTGACTAGCGGCACAGATACGCAGTATTTT.

The V gene is TRBV29-1, the J gene TRBJ1-5; 9 positions agree with TRBD1. J was trimmed by 2 bases and V by 6 bases; bases with no gene match: 5. The CDR3 is 14 residues long. Germline-derived CDR1 and CDR2 are SQVTM and ANQGSEA. The CDR3 reads CSVGTGLGNQPQHF. The CDR3 DNA reads as TGCAGCGTCGGGACAGGGCTCGGCAATCAGCCCCAGCATTTT.

This clonotype showed up just once. The chain combines TRBV20-1 with TRBJ2-3, with D tentatively TRBD2 (6 bases). Trimming pared 3 bases from V and 4 bases from J, leaving 17 bases between. The CDR3 totals 15 residues. The germline V gene has CDR1 DFQATT and CDR2 SNEGSKA (reference sequence). The CDR3 spells CSARRVDGSADTQYF. The DNA for the CDR3 is TGCAGTGCTAGGCGTGTGGACGGGAGCGCAGATACGCAGTATTTT.

The V gene is TRBV15, the J gene TRBJ2-3; TRBD1 might be the D (6 bases). This CDR3 is 16 amino acids long. Germline V gene data show CDR1 as LNHNV and CDR2 as YYDKDF (reference sequence). Trimming shortened V by 0 bases and J by 6 bases, and 16 bases separated the two germline ends. Here the CDR3 DNA reads TGTGCCACCAGCAGAGACCTCCGGTCAGGGGTCGATACGCAGTATTTT. Protein sequence: CATSRDLRSGVDTQYF. Filled out from reference TRBV15 and TRBJ2-3, the complete variable domain reads DAMVIQNPRYQVTQFGKPVTLSCSQTLNHNVMYWYQQKSSQAPKLLFHYYDKDFNNEADTPDNFQSRRPNTSFCFLDIRSPGLGDTAMYLCATSRDLRSGVDTQYFGPGTRLTVL.

The rearrangement uses TRBV5-1 and TRBJ2-7; 8 bases agree with TRBD1. Germline lookup yields CDR1 SGHRS and CDR2 YFSETQ. V shed 4 bases and J 0 bases; nucleotides not matched to a gene: 12. The length of the CDR3 is 17 residues. CDR3 in DNA: TGCGCCAGCAGCCCAGCCCCGACAGGGGCAGGCTCCTACGAGCAGTACTTC. Residues: CASSPAPTGAGSYEQYF. Together with reference TRBV5-1 and TRBJ2-7, the CDR3 gives the full variable domain: KAGVTQTPRYLIKTRGQQVTLSCSPISGHRSVSWYQQTPGQGLQFLFEYFSETQRNKGNFPGRFSGRQFSNSRSEMNVSTLELGDSALYLCASSPAPTGAGSYEQYFGPGTRLTVT.

The chain has TRBV10-3 and TRBJ1-2; 8 bases are a match to TRBD1. In germline, CDR1 is ENHRY, CDR2 SYGVKD. This CDR3 comprises 11 residues. V trimming: 5 bases; J trimming: 11 bases; junction bases outside the gene matches: 4. The CDR3 spells CAISWTGIYTF. The CDR3 nucleotides are TGTGCCATCAGTTGGACAGGGATATACACCTTC.

The rearrangement links TRBV24-1 to TRBJ1-5, with 7 bases lining up with TRBD1. The trim removed 4 bases at V and 0 bases at J, leaving 5 bases unmatched. Germline loops: CDR1 KGHDR, CDR2 SFDVKD. The CDR3 consists of 16 residues. The CDR3, as DNA: TGTGCCACCAGTGACCCCACAGGGGATAGCAATCAGCCCCAGCATTTT. Its translation is CATSDPTGDSNQPQHF.

The rearrangement uses TRBV12-3 or TRBV12-4 and TRBJ2-3, with 11 bases aligning to TRBD2. J was trimmed by 4 bases and V by 6 bases; bases with no gene match: 6. CDR3 length: 15 residues. CDR3 sequence (DNA): TGTGCCAGCAGGGCGACTAGCGGGGTCGCAGATACGCAGTATTTT. Protein product: CASRATSGVADTQYF.

The V gene is TRBV2, the J gene TRBJ2-7; D possibly corresponds to TRBD2 (6 bases). This CDR3 contains 12 residues. Trimming removed 3 bases at V and 8 bases at J, with 11 bases between. CDR1 is SNHLY, CDR2 FYNNEI, per germline. CDR3 in amino acids: CASSERTNQQYF. The CDR3 DNA sequence: TGTGCCAGCAGTGAGAGGACTAACCAGCAGTACTTC.

The chain recombines TRBV10-3 with TRBJ2-3; a possible D gene is TRBD2 (6 bases). This CDR3 region has 14 residues. With 4 bases removed from V and 2 bases from J, the gap between germline ends came to 10 bases. CDR1 is ENHRY, CDR2 SYGVKD, per germline. In DNA, the CDR3 is TGTGCCATCAGTGGTAGCGGACTCACAGATACGCAGTATTTT. Translation gives CAISGSGLTDTQYF.

The rearrangement uses TRBV7-2 and TRBJ2-5; unclear D gene. The germline V gene encodes CDR1 SGHTA and CDR2 FQGNSA. This CDR3 is built from 16 residues. V lost 5 bases, J lost 1 base, and 17 bases lay in between. In nucleotides, the CDR3 is TGTGCCAGCAGCGTCTCGACGTCAACCTCCCAAGAGACCCAGTACTTC. Its translation: CASSVSTSTSQETQYF.

V is TRBV12-3 or TRBV12-4 and J is TRBJ2-2, with 9 bases aligning to TRBD2. The CDR3 extends over 16 amino acids. J lost 8 bases, V lost 4 bases, and 11 bases had no gene match. The CDR3, as DNA: TGTGCCAGCAGTTCCCGGGTAGCGGGGGCTACGGGGGAGCTGTTTTTT. This gives the protein CASSSRVAGATGELFF.

The chain uses TRBV3-1 and TRBJ1-4, with TRBD1 matching over 12 bases. Trimming cost V 0 bases and J 8 bases; bases outside gene matches: 1. Germline V gene data show CDR1 as LGHDT and CDR2 as YNNKEL (reference sequence). This CDR3 spans 15 amino acids. Here the CDR3 reads CASSQEGQGAEKLFF. The CDR3 coding sequence is TGTGCCAGCAGCCAAGAGGGACAGGGGGCGGAAAAACTGTTTTTT.

The chain employs TRBV6-8 and TRBJ1-2, with D unclear. The CDR3 runs 14 residues. V gave up 6 bases and J gave up 2 bases, with 13 bases separating them. The germline CDR1 and CDR2 sequences are MNHGY and SAAAGT. The CDR3: CASRQQSTNYGYTF. CDR3 in DNA: TGTGCCAGCAGACAACAGTCTACCAACTATGGCTACACCTTC.

The V gene is TRBV7-2, the J gene TRBJ2-1; D gene uncertain. V lost 2 bases to trimming and J lost 10 bases, with 9 bases between them. Germline lookup yields CDR1 SGHTA and CDR2 FQGNSA. CDR3 length equals 12 residues. The CDR3 is CASSLFSPEQFF. The CDR3 region has the DNA TGTGCCAGCAGCTTATTCTCGCCAGAGCAGTTCTTC.

The genes are TRBV13 and TRBJ2-2; 7 positions match TRBD1. The V gene's germline CDR1 is PRHDT and CDR2 FYEKMQ (reference sequence). This CDR3 comprises 16 residues. The V segment lost 0 bases and the J segment 0 bases; nucleotides outside the gene matches: 1. The CDR3 protein is CASSLGQGPNTGELFF. The DNA for the CDR3 is TGTGCCAGCAGCTTAGGACAGGGGCCGAACACCGGGGAGCTGTTTTTT.

CDR3 sequence reads: CSVLTLGQASEAFF. The DNA of the CDR3 is TGCAGCGTCCTTACCTTGGGACAGGCTAGTGAAGCTTTCTTT. The chain links TRBV29-1 to TRBJ1-1; 8 bases are a match to TRBD1. Germline-derived CDR1 and CDR2 are SQVTM and ANQGSEA. Unmatched junction bases numbered 13, after V lost 6 bases and J lost 7 bases. This CDR3 comprises 14 residues.

The chain is built from TRBV7-9 and TRBJ2-1; TRBD2 matches at 8 bases. The CDR3 is 16 amino acids. CDR1 and CDR2 from the germline V gene are SEHNR and FQNEAQ (reference sequence). Trimming at V came to 5 bases and at J to 1 base, leaving 7 bases not matched to a gene. The CDR3 loop reads CASSPGGGWSYNEQFF. The CDR3, as DNA: TGTGCCAGCAGCCCGGGGGGGGGATGGTCCTACAATGAGCAGTTCTTC.

This rearrangement joins TRBV11-2 to TRBJ1-3, with TRBD1 matching over 7 bases. From germline, CDR1 is SGHAT and CDR2 FQNNGV. With V trimmed by 3 bases and J by 2 bases, 4 bases remained unmatched. The CDR3 totals 15 residues. This CDR3 is CASSLGRGTGNTIYF. The DNA of the CDR3 is TGTGCCAGCAGCTTGGGCAGGGGGACTGGAAACACCATATATTTT.

This chain connects TRBV15 to TRBJ2-1; D gene ambiguous. Trimming took off 1 base at V and 8 bases at J, with 12 bases between the two ends. CDR3 length: 14 amino acids. Per the germline V gene, CDR1 is LNHNV and CDR2 is YYDKDF (reference sequence). The CDR3 sequence: CATSRVARQDEQFF. The CDR3 DNA follows: TGTGCCACCAGCAGAGTGGCTAGGCAGGATGAGCAGTTCTTC.

This chain joins TRBV28 and TRBJ2-1; maybe TRBD2 (6 bases). The CDR3 totals 13 residues. Germline V gene data show CDR1 as MDHEN and CDR2 as SYDVKM. Trimming took 8 bases from V and 9 from J, leaving 17 bases between them. As DNA, the CDR3 is TGTGCCAGCCTTAGCGGCGTCCTGAGTGAGCAGTTCTTC. This encodes CASLSGVLSEQFF.

The chain combines TRBV20-1 with TRBJ1-5; D gene unclear. This CDR3 has 14 residues. V was trimmed by 6 bases and J by 2 bases, leaving 14 bases between them. CDR1 DFQATT and CDR2 SNEGSKA come from the germline V gene (reference sequence). CDR3 region: CSASVSRGNQPQHF. CDR3 DNA: TGCAGTGCAAGTGTGTCCCGTGGCAATCAGCCCCAGCATTTT.

As DNA, the CDR3 is TGCAGTGCTAGAGTTCCTAGCGGGAGCTCCTACAATGAGCAGTTCTTC. It translates to CSARVPSGSSYNEQFF. The chain employs TRBV20-1 and TRBJ2-1; 10 positions match TRBD2. CDR3 length: 16 amino acids. The J segment lost 0 bases and the V segment lost 1 base, leaving 3 bases of the junction unmatched. CDR1 and CDR2 from the germline V gene are DFQATT and SNEGSKA (reference sequence).

The rearrangement uses TRBV10-2 and TRBJ2-4; tentative D call: TRBD2 (5 bases). The germline V gene encodes CDR1 WSHSY and CDR2 SAAADI. Trimming pared 2 bases from V and 4 bases from J, leaving 9 bases between. This CDR3 has 14 residues. The CDR3 sequence: CASSEGRRKNIQYF. The DNA of the CDR3 is TGCGCCAGCAGTGAGGGCAGGAGGAAAAACATTCAGTACTTC.